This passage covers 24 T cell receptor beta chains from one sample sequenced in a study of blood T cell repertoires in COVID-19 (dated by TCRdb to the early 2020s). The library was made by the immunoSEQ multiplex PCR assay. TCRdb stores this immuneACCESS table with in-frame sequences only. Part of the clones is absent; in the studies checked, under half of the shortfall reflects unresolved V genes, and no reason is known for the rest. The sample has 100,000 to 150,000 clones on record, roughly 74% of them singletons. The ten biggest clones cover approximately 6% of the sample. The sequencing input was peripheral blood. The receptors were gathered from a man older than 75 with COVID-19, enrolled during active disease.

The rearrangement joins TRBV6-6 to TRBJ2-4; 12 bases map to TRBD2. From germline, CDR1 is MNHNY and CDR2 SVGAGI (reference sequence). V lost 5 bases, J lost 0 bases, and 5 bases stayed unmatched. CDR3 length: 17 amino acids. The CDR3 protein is CASSPGLAGLAKNIQYF. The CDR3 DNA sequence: TGTGCCAGCAGTCCGGGACTAGCGGGCTTAGCCAAAAACATTCAGTACTTC.

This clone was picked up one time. The CDR3 spells CASSLVGLSFYGYTF. The CDR3 DNA reads TGTGCCAGCAGCTTGGTTGGGCTAAGCTTCTATGGCTACACCTTC. The chain couples TRBV5-6 to TRBJ1-2; D gene unclear. The CDR3 totals 15 residues. CDR1 is SGHDT, CDR2 YYEEEE, per germline. V was trimmed by 0 bases and J by 4 bases, leaving 13 bases between them.

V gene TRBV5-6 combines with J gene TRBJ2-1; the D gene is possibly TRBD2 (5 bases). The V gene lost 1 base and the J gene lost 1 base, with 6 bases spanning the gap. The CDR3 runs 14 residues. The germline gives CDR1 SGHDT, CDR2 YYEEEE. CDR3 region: CASSLRLSYNEQFF. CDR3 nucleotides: TGTGCCAGCAGCTTGAGACTATCCTACAATGAGCAGTTCTTC. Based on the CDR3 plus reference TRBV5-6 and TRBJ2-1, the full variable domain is DAGVTQSPTHLIKTRGQQVTLRCSPKSGHDTVSWYQQALGQGPQFIFQYYEEEERQRGNFPDRFSGHQFPNYSSELNVNALLLGDSALYLCASSLRLSYNEQFFGPGTRLTVL.

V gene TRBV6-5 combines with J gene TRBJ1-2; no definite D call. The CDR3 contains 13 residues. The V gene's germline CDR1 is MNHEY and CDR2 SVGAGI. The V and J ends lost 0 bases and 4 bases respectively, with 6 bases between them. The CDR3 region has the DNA TGTGCCAGCAGTTACTCCAACAGCTATGGCTACACCTTC. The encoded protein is CASSYSNSYGYTF.

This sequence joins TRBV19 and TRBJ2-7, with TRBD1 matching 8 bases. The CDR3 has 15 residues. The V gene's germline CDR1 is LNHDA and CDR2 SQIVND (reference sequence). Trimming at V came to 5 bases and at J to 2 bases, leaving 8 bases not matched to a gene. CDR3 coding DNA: TGTGCCAGTAGTGCCGCAGGACAGGGAACCTACGAGCAGTACTTC. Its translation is CASSAAGQGTYEQYF.

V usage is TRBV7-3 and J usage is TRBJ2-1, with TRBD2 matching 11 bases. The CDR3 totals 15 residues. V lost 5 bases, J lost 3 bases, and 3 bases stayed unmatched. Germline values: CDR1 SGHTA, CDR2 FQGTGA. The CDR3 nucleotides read TGTGCCAGCAGCCCGACTAGCGGGAACTACAATGAGCAGTTCTTC. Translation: CASSPTSGNYNEQFF.

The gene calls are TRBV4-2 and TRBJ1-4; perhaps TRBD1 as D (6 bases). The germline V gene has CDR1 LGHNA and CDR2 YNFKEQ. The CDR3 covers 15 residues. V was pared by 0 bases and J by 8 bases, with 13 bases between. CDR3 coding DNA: TGTGCCAGCAGCCAAGACAGGGGAAGATTGGAAAAACTGTTTTTT. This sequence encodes CASSQDRGRLEKLFF.

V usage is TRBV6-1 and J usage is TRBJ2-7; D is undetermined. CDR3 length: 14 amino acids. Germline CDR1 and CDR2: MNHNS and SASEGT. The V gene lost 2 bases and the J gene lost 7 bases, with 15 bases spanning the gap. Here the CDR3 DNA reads TGTGCCAGCAGTGAATTAACAGACGCTATGGAGCAGTACTTC. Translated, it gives CASSELTDAMEQYF.

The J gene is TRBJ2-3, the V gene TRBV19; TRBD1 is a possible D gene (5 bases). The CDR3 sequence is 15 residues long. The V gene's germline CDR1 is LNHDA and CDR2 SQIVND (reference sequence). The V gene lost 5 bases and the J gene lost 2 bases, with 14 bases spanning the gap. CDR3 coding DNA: TGTGCCAGTAGTCCTATAGACAGTTTCACAGATACGCAGTATTTT. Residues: CASSPIDSFTDTQYF.

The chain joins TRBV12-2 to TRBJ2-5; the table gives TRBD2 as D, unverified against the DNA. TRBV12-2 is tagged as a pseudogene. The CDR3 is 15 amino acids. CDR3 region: CASRPLTSGQETQYF. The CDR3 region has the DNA TGTGCAAGTCGCCCCTTGACTAGCGGGCAAGAGACCCAGTACTTC.

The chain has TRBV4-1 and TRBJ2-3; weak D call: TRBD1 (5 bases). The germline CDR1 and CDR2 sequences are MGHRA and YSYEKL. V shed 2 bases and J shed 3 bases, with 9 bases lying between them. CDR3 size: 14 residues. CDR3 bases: TGCGCCAGCAGCCAACTAGACAGAACAGATACGCAGTATTTT. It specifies CASSQLDRTDTQYF.

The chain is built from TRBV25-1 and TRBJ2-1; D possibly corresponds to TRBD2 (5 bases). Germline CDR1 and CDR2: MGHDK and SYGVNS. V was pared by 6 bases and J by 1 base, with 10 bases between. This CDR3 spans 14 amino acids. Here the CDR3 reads CASREDGSYNEQFF. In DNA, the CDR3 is TGTGCCAGCAGGGAGGACGGGTCCTACAATGAGCAGTTCTTC.

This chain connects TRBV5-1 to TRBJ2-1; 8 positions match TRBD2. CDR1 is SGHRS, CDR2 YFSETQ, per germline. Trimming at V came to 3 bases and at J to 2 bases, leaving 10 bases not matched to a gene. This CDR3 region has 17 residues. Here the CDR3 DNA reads TGCGCCAGCAGCTCCCGGCCTAGTAGCGGGACCTACAATGAGCAGTTCTTC. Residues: CASSSRPSSGTYNEQFF.

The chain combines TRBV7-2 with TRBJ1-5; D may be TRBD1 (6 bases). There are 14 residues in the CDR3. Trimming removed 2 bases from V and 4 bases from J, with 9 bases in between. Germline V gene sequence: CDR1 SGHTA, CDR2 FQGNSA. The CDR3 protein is CASSLIQGNQPQHF. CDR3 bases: TGTGCCAGCAGCTTAATCCAGGGGAATCAGCCCCAGCATTTT.

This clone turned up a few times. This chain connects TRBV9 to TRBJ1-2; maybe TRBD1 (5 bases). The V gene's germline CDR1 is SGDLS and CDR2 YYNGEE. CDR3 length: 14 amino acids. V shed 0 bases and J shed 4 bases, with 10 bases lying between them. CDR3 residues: CASSVVDSSYGYTF. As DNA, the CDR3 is TGTGCCAGCAGCGTAGTTGACAGCTCCTATGGCTACACCTTC.

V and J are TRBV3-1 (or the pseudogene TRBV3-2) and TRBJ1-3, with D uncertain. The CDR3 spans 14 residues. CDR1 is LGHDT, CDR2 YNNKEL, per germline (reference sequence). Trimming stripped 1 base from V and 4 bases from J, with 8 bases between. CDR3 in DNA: TGTGCCAGCAGCCAAGGCGGCGTCGGAAACACCATATATTTT. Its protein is CASSQGGVGNTIYF.

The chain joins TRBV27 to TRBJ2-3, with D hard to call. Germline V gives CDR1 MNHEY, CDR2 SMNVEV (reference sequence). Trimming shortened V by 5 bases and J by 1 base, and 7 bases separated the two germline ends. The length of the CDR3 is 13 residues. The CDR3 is CASSPRGTDTQYF. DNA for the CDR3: TGTGCCAGCAGTCCCCGGGGCACAGATACGCAGTATTTT.

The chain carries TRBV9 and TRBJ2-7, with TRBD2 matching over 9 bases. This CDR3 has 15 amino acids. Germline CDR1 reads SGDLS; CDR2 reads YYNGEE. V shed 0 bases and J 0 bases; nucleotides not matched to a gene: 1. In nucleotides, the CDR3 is TGTGCCAGCAGCGTAGGACTAGCGGCCTCCTACGAGCAGTACTTC. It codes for CASSVGLAASYEQYF.

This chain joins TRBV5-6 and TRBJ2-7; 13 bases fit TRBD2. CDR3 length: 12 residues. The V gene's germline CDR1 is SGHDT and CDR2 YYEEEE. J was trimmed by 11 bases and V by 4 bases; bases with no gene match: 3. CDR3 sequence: CASSRLAGGEYF. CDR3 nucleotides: TGTGCCAGCAGCCGACTAGCGGGAGGCGAGTACTTC.

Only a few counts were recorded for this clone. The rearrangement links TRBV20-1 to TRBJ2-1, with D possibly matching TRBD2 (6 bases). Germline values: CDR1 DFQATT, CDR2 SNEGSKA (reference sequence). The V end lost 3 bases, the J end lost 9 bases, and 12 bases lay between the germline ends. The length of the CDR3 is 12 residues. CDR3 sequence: CSASPGGREQFF. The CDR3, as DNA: TGCAGTGCTAGTCCAGGAGGGCGTGAGCAGTTCTTC.

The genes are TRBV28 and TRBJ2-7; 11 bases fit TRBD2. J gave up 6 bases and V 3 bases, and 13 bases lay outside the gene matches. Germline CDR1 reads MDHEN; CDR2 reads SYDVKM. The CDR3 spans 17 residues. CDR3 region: CASSFTASGRSGAEQYF. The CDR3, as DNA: TGTGCCAGCAGTTTTACGGCTAGCGGGAGGTCCGGGGCCGAGCAGTACTTC.

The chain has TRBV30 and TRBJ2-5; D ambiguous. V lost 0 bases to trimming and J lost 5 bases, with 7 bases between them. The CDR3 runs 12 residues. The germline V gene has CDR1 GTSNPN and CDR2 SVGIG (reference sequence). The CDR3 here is CAWSVSRETQYF. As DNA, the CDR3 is TGTGCCTGGAGTGTTAGTCGGGAGACCCAGTACTTC.

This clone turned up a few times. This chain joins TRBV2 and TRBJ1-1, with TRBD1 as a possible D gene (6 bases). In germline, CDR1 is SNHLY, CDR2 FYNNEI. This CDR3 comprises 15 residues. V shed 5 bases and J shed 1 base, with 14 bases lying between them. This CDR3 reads CASSLQGPENTEAFF. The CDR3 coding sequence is TGTGCCAGCAGTCTTCAGGGGCCTGAGAACACTGAAGCTTTCTTT.

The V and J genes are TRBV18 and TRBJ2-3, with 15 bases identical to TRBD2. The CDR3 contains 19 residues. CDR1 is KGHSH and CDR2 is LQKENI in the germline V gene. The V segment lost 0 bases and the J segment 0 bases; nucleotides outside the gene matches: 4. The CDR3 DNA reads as TGTGCCAGCTCACCACCGGACGGACTAGCGGGGGGGAGCACAGATACGCAGTATTTT. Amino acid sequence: CASSPPDGLAGGSTDTQYF.